These T cell receptor beta chains were read from a single sample in a study of a mutant IDH1 vaccine in newly diagnosed glioma. For these TCRs, the target antigens are not known. The protocol was immunoSEQ multiplex PCR, while the TCRdb copy is restricted to in-frame clones and leaves out a portion. The sample contains nearly 55,000 clones, 81% of which appear only once. The sample here was PBMCs, taken from a glioma patient whose treatment included an IDH1 peptide vaccine. These receptors all stem from a man under 40 with glioma. The CDR3 runs from the conserved cysteine through the conserved F or W. The order of the fields is V gene, D gene, clone size, J gene, CDR3 DNA, CDR3 protein. A D gene is named only where the DNA matches it firmly. Size is stated for part of the rows, as once, few or many counts, or as a class when the clone is expanded.

>TRBV28|.|.|TRBJ2-4
TGTGCCAGCAGTCCCCGTGGGGGGGGCTTGGACATTCAGTACTTC
CASSPRGGGLDIQYF
>TRBV27|TRBD1|few|TRBJ1-1
TGTGCCAGCAGTTTACTCCAGGGGGCTGCCACTGAAGCTTTCTTT
CASSLLQGAATEAFF
>TRBV7-8|.|.|TRBJ1-5
TGTGCCAGCAGCTTAGAACGGCTTCAGCCCCAGCATTTT
CASSLERLQPQHF
>TRBV9|.|.|TRBJ1-3
TGTGCCAGCAGCGTAGGGGGCGCTCAGAGTGGGGCTGTCATATATTTT
CASSVGGAQSGAVIYF
>TRBV7-2|TRBD1|.|TRBJ1-2
TGTGCCAGCAGCTTAGTAGGACAGGGGGTTGGGGGTGGCTACACCTTC
CASSLVGQGVGGGYTF
>TRBV15|TRBD2|.|TRBJ2-1
TGTGCCACCAGCAGAGTGGTTGGCCTAGCGGGTCGGAATGAGCAGTTCTTC
CATSRVVGLAGRNEQFF
>TRBV5-1|TRBD1|.|TRBJ1-3
TGCGCCAGCAGCTTGGGACAGGGGACTGGAAACACCATATATTTT
CASSLGQGTGNTIYF
>TRBV4-2|.|.|TRBJ2-7
TGTGCCAGCAGCCAACAGGACCTATACGAGCAGTACTTC
CASSQQDLYEQYF
>TRBV5-1|.|.|TRBJ2-7
TGCGCCAGCAGCTTGGTGGTCGACTTGAAAGTTAGCTACGAGCAGTACTTC
CASSLVVDLKVSYEQYF
>TRBV28|.|few|TRBJ1-3
TGTGCCAGCAGGGGAGCGGGTAGCTCTGGAAACACCATATATTTT
CASRGAGSSGNTIYF
>TRBV4-2|.|.|TRBJ2-7
TGTGCCAGCAGCCAAGCAAGCAAGTCATACGAGCAGTACTTC
CASSQASKSYEQYF
>TRBV4-1|.|.|TRBJ1-2
TGCGCCAGCAGAGAGGGCCCCCTGGCCGGCTATGGCTACACCTTC
CASREGPLAGYGYTF
>TRBV13|TRBD2|.|TRBJ2-7
TGTGCCAGCAGCCGGCGACTAGCGGGGGGCCCAAGTTCCTACGAGCAGTACTTC
CASSRRLAGGPSSYEQYF
>TRBV13|TRBD2|.|TRBJ2-5
TGTGCCAGCAGCAAACGGGCAGCGGGAGTCCAAGAGACCCAGTACTTC
CASSKRAAGVQETQYF
>TRBV7-9|.|.|TRBJ1-5
TGTGCCAGCAGCTATTCGGGGATGGGCAATCAGCCCCAGCATTTT
CASSYSGMGNQPQHF
>TRBV28|TRBD1|once|TRBJ2-7
TGTGCCAGCAGCGTACCGGGACAGGGGATCTACGAGCAGTACTTC
CASSVPGQGIYEQYF
>TRBV15|.|once|TRBJ2-3
TGTGCCACCCGGGAAACAGGCCAGCGCGGTACGCAGTATTTT
CATRETGQRGTQYF
>TRBV14|TRBD2|.|TRBJ2-7
TGTGCCAGCAGCACCGGACTAGCCTCCTACGAGCAGTACTTC
CASSTGLASYEQYF
>TRBV7-2|.|.|TRBJ2-7
TGTGCCAGCAGCTCCTGGGCCAGCTACGAGCAGTACTTC
CASSSWASYEQYF
>TRBV15|.|.|TRBJ1-3
TGTGCCACCAGCAGTGGAGGTGCTGTCCCGAAAGGAAACACCATATATTTT
CATSSGGAVPKGNTIYF
>TRBV6-5|.|.|TRBJ2-1
TGTGCCAGCAGTTGGGCCCATGGAATAAACAATGAGCAGTTCTTC
CASSWAHGINNEQFF
>TRBV6-5|.|.|TRBJ1-3
TGTGCCAGCAGTGCACATCTCGGGGGAAACACCATATATTTT
CASSAHLGGNTIYF
>TRBV6-5|.|.|TRBJ1-1
TGTGCCAGCAGTTTCAGCACTGAAGCTTTCTTT
CASSFSTEAFF
>TRBV9|TRBD1|.|TRBJ1-1
TGTGCCAGCAGCGCGTACTCTACAGGGGGCACTGAAGCTTTCTTT
CASSAYSTGGTEAFF
>TRBV30|TRBD1|.|TRBJ2-1
TGTGCCTGGAGAAGACAGGGAGATGAGCAGTTCTTC
CAWRRQGDEQFF
>TRBV6-5|.|.|TRBJ1-4
TGTGCCAGCACTACCACCCGGGCGGTTAATGAAAAACTGTTTTTT
CASTTTRAVNEKLFF
>TRBV5-1|TRBD1|.|TRBJ1-2
TGCGCCAGCAGCTACCCGGGACAGGTAAACGGCTACACCTTC
CASSYPGQVNGYTF
>TRBV7-9|.|.|TRBJ2-1
TGTGCCAGCAGCTTTTCGACACTCTCCTCCTACAATGAGCAGTTCTTC
CASSFSTLSSYNEQFF
>TRBV5-4|.|.|TRBJ1-4
TGTGCCAGCAGCATCGTAGGAGGGACTGAAAAACTGTTTTTT
CASSIVGGTEKLFF
>TRBV5-1|.|.|TRBJ1-5
TGCGCCAGCAGTCGGAGGGCAGGGGATCAGCCCCAGCATTTT
CASSRRAGDQPQHF
>TRBV5-1|.|.|TRBJ2-2
TGCGCCAGCAGCTTAGTGGGGGGCCGCACCGGGGAGCTGTTTTTT
CASSLVGGRTGELFF
>TRBV11-2|.|.|TRBJ2-5
TGTGCCAGCAGCTTAGGGCGCCTCGGGGGAGGATTTCAAGAGACCCAGTACTTC
CASSLGRLGGGFQETQYF
>TRBV19|TRBD2|.|TRBJ2-1
TGTGCCAGTAGTATCACTAGCGGGGGCCGCTACAATGAGCAGTTCTTC
CASSITSGGRYNEQFF
>TRBV2|TRBD2|.|TRBJ2-1
TGTGCCTCCGGGCAGCGGGGGGCGGGTGAGCAGTTCTTC
CASGQRGAGEQFF
>TRBV7-9|.|once|TRBJ2-5
TGTGCCAGCAGCTCCCTCGCCACGGGTGTTTACTTC
CASSSLATGVYF
>TRBV6-1|TRBD2|.|TRBJ2-3
TGTGCCAGCAGGAGCGGGGGGGGCACAGATACGCAGTATTTT
CASRSGGGTDTQYF
>TRBV7-2|TRBD1|.|TRBJ2-1
TGTGCCAGCAGCTTAGTGACAGGGGGCGGGAATGAGCAGTTCTTC
CASSLVTGGGNEQFF
>TRBV10-2|TRBD2|.|TRBJ2-4
TGCGCCAGCAGTGGGACTAGCGGGGGCAAAAACATTCAGTACTTC
CASSGTSGGKNIQYF
>TRBV6-1|.|.|TRBJ2-5
TGTGCCAGCGGATACTTCCAACCCCTTGGGGAGACCCAGTACTTC
CASGYFQPLGETQYF
>TRBV7-9|.|.|TRBJ1-3
TGTGCCAGCAGCTTGAGGGTACTAAACACCATATATTTT
CASSLRVLNTIYF
>TRBV7-9|.|.|TRBJ2-3
TGTGCCAGCAGCTTAGGGCCCGATACGCAGTATTTT
CASSLGPDTQYF